These 21 T cell receptor beta chains were sequenced from one sample in a study of tumor-infiltrating lymphocytes in primary liver carcinoma. RNA and DNA were co-extracted from approximately 20-30 mg of unsorted bulk tissue. Starting material of around 460 ng total RNA yielded TCR beta cDNA via a constant-region primer. Sequencing libraries for TCR beta derived from three nested multiplex PCR rounds that used slightly modified ARM-PCR. In the first two PCR rounds, TRBV1-TRBV30 forward primers were paired with a C-beta reverse primer, and each round lasted approximately 10 cycles. TCRdb used MiXCR to reprocess the multiplex PCR reads, holding one entry per CDR3 protein. The sample comprises roughly 49,000 distinct CDR3 sequences, around 77% of which are singletons, and roughly a quarter rests with the top ten. Sequences were obtained from liver tumor tissue from sampling region 5. Subset reported: tumor region T5, tumor centre. These receptors came from a man aged 35-49 years with primary liver carcinoma and hepatitis B virus infection.

This clonotype came up once. Germline is not matched at one junction end, which may reflect a read error. V gene TRBV7-3 combines with J gene TRBJ2-1; the D gene is possibly TRBD2 (7 bases). Germline V gene lookup returns CDR1 SGHTA and CDR2 FQGTGA. The CDR3 extends over 13 amino acids. CDR3 nucleotide sequence: TGTACCAGCAGCTTAGGGAGGGGGAATGAGCAGTTCTTC. Translating gives CTSSLGRGNEQFF. Variable domain in full (rest from reference TRBV7-3 and TRBJ2-1): GAGVSQTPSNKVTEKGKYVELRCDPISGHTALYWYRQSLGQGPEFLIYFQGTGAADDSGLPNDRFFAVRPEGSVSTLKIQRTERGDSAVYLCTSSLGRGNEQFFGPGTRLTVL.

The V and J genes are TRBV6-2 or TRBV6-3 and TRBJ2-7, with unresolved D. V dropped 4 bases and J dropped 6 bases, with 13 bases sitting between them. The CDR3 runs 13 residues. The V gene's germline CDR1 is MNHEY and CDR2 SVGEGT. CDR3 in DNA: TGTGCCAGCAGTTCGCCCCCCTTCTCCGAGCAGTACTTC. Translating gives CASSSPPFSEQYF.

Worth noting for this clonotype: At one end the junction does not follow the germline gene, possibly because of a read error. The chain joins TRBV6-6 to TRBJ2-5; unclear D gene. CDR3 size: 11 residues. The germline gives CDR1 MNHNY, CDR2 SVGAGI (reference sequence). CDR3 nucleotides: TGTGCTAGCAGTCCTCATGAGACCCAGTACTTC. Translating it yields CASSPHETQYF.

Turning to this clonotype: The final CDR3 position lacks the conserved phenylalanine or tryptophan, pointing to a likely read error. This sequence joins TRBV29-1 and TRBJ2-7; D remains unclear. This CDR3 region has 12 residues. Germline V gene sequence: CDR1 SQVTM, CDR2 ANQGSEA. V lost 7 bases to trimming and J lost 5 bases, with 15 bases between them. CDR3 residues: CSADWDNHEQYL. The CDR3 DNA reads as TGCAGCGCGGATTGGGATAATCACGAGCAGTACCTC.

For this clonotype: Compared with germline, one end of the junction differs, possibly owing to a read error. CDR3 sequence: CPSSMGGDRGISFSGANVLTF. CDR3 DNA: TGTCCCAGCAGTATGGGGGGAGACAGGGGCATTTCCTTCTCTGGGGCCAACGTCCTGACTTTC. The chain joins TRBV11-2 to TRBJ2-6; 8 nucleotides align to TRBD1. This CDR3 has 21 residues. The germline V gene has CDR1 SGHAT and CDR2 FQNNGV.

The chain carries TRBV5-6 and TRBJ2-7; tentative D call: TRBD2 (5 bases). Germline V CDR1 and CDR2: SGHDT, YYEEEE. V was clipped by 4 bases and J by 7 bases, with 18 bases between them. The CDR3 extends over 14 amino acids. The CDR3 here is CASSRMLGSYEQYF. The CDR3 DNA is TGTGCCAGCAGCCGTATGCTGGGGAGCTATGAGCAGTACTTC.

A word on this clonotype: An end of the junction differs from the germline gene, which may be a read error. The V call is TRBV7-9, the J call TRBJ2-1; TRBD2 matches at 10 bases. Germline CDR1 SEHNR, CDR2 FQNEAQ (reference sequence). This CDR3 has 14 amino acids. CDR3 protein: CASSLAGAWVEQFF. The CDR3 DNA follows: TGTGCCAGCAGCCTAGCGGGAGCGTGGGTTGAGCAGTTCTTC.

For this clonotype: It may be a read error: a sequence one base away is much more abundant. This rearrangement joins TRBV19 to TRBJ1-1; unclear D gene. Germline CDR1 reads LNHDA; CDR2 reads SQIVND (reference sequence). The CDR3 has 15 residues. The CDR3 coding sequence is TGTGCCAGTTCCCCCACACCTAACATGAACACTGAAACTTTCTTT. Translation gives CASSPTPNMNTETFF.

Note on this clonotype: The CDR3 end shows no conserved phenylalanine or tryptophan, and so a read error is likely. The chain uses TRBV6-5 and TRBJ2-3; 7 bases are a match to TRBD2. The CDR3 covers 15 residues. The V segment lost 9 bases and the J segment 3 bases; nucleotides outside the gene matches: 12. The V gene's germline CDR1 is MNHEY and CDR2 SVGAGI. For the CDR3, the DNA is TGTGCCAGAAACCCAGGACTAGAGGGAACAGATACGCAGTATATT. Its protein product is CARNPGLEGTDTQYI.

This clonotype was seen a few times. Mismatch with germline at one junction end may stem from a read error. The rearrangement joins TRBV5-1 to TRBJ2-5; TRBD2 might be the D (6 bases). There are 14 residues in the CDR3. The germline V gene encodes CDR1 SGHRS and CDR2 YFSETQ. This CDR3 is CPSRSGRLQETQYF. CDR3 sequence (DNA): TGCCCCAGCAGGAGTGGGAGGCTTCAAGAGACCCAGTACTTC. Looking up the rest from reference TRBV5-1 and TRBJ2-5 gives the full variable domain: KAGVTQTPRYLIKTRGQQVTLSCSPISGHRSVSWYQQTPGQGLQFLFEYFSETQRNKGNFPGRFSGRQFSNSRSEMNVSTLELGDSALYLCPSRSGRLQETQYFGPGTRLLVL.

This clonotype was observed many times. The gene calls are TRBV6-1 and TRBJ2-1, with 9 bases that match TRBD2. The CDR3 contains 13 residues. Losses at the gene ends were 5 bases for V and 9 bases for J; bases not matched to a gene: 5. CDR1 is MNHNS, CDR2 SASEGT, per germline. In DNA, the CDR3 is TGTGCCAGCAGTCACGGACTAGCGATTGAGCAGTTCTTC. Translated, it gives CASSHGLAIEQFF.

In regard to this clonotype: As the CDR3 is not closed by the conserved phenylalanine or tryptophan, this likely results from a read error. The chain couples TRBV30 to TRBJ2-6; possibly TRBD1 for D (5 bases). This CDR3 is built from 12 residues. The V gene's germline CDR1 is GTSNPN and CDR2 SVGIG (reference sequence). CDR3 nucleotide sequence: TGTGCCCTCCTCTCTGGGGCCAATGTCCTGACTTAC. Its translation is CALLSGANVLTY.

This clonotype was seen only once. At one end, the junction sequence differs from germline, possibly due to a read error. The chain uses TRBV24-1 and TRBJ2-1; D is undetermined. The CDR3 runs 15 residues. CDR1 is KGHDR, CDR2 SFDVKD, per germline. CDR3 region: CATGDFGRNYNDQFF. The CDR3 DNA is TGTGCCACCGGTGATTTCGGCAGGAACTACAATGACCAGTTCTTC.

On this clonotype itself: One end of the junction varies from germline; a read error may be responsible. This chain joins TRBV7-3 and TRBJ2-1; 7 bases map to TRBD1. CDR1 is SGHTA, CDR2 FQGTGA, per germline. The CDR3 is 14 amino acids. CDR3 DNA: TGTGTCAGCAGCTTAGACAGGGCAGGTAATGAGCAGTTCTTC. This codes for CVSSLDRAGNEQFF.

In this sample, this clonotype turned up once. This is likely a read error, given that the CDR3 carries no conserved phenylalanine or tryptophan at its end. The V gene is TRBV4-2, the J gene TRBJ2-7; D is undetermined. CDR3 length equals 12 residues. Germline lookup yields CDR1 LGHNA and CDR2 YNFKEQ. CDR3 nucleotide sequence: TGTGTCAGCACCCAAGATCGGAACGAGCAGTACTTA. It is translated as CVSTQDRNEQYL.

The J gene is TRBJ2-7, the V gene TRBV6-5, with TRBD1 matching 8 bases. J was trimmed by 6 bases and V by 5 bases; bases with no gene match: 9. This CDR3 is built from 14 residues. CDR1 is MNHEY and CDR2 is SVGAGI in the germline V gene. As DNA, the CDR3 is TGTGCCAGCAGTCCTGGGACAGGACACTGCGAGCAGTACTTC. This encodes CASSPGTGHCEQYF.

In its sample, this clonotype was seen many times. The chain's CDR3 is CASSLPGKEQYF. For the CDR3, the DNA is TGTGCCAGCAGCTTGCCCGGTAAGGAGCAGTACTTC. The chain combines TRBV7-9 with TRBJ2-7; D remains ambiguous. The V gene lost 3 bases and the J gene lost 7 bases, with 10 bases spanning the gap. Germline values: CDR1 SEHNR, CDR2 FQNEAQ (reference sequence). The CDR3 runs 12 residues.

In its sample, this clonotype ranks as medium-sized. The chain recombines TRBV5-6 with TRBJ1-5; D may be TRBD1 (6 bases). V was shortened by 3 bases and J by 5 bases, with 15 bases between the two germline ends. CDR1 is SGHDT and CDR2 is YYEEEE in the germline V gene. The CDR3 spans 15 residues. CDR3 sequence: CASSSTWGGDQPQHF. CDR3 coding DNA: TGTGCCAGCAGCTCTACTTGGGGGGGCGATCAGCCCCAGCATTTT. Based on the CDR3 plus reference TRBV5-6 and TRBJ1-5, the full variable domain is DAGVTQSPTHLIKTRGQQVTLRCSPKSGHDTVSWYQQALGQGPQFIFQYYEEEERQRGNFPDRFSGHQFPNYSSELNVNALLLGDSALYLCASSSTWGGDQPQHFGDGTRLSIL.

Concerning this clonotype itself: One junction end does not reproduce the germline sequence, and a read error may be involved. This chain joins TRBV6-6 and TRBJ2-5; D uncertain. This CDR3 contains 11 residues. CDR1 is MNHNY, CDR2 SVGAGI, per germline (reference sequence). The CDR3 here is CASSPRDTQYF. CDR3 DNA: TGTGCAAGCAGTCCTCGAGATACCCAGTACTTC.

Regarding this clonotype: A junction boundary mismatches the germline segment, possibly from a read error. The chain uses TRBV30 and TRBJ2-7, with 8 bases lining up with TRBD2. Germline V gene sequence: CDR1 GTSNPN, CDR2 SVGIG (reference sequence). The CDR3 is 17 residues long. CDR3 in DNA: TGTGACTGGAGCGTAATACACGCGGGGGGCTACTACGGCGAGCAGTACTTC. This translates into CDWSVIHAGGYYGEQYF.

The rearrangement links TRBV30 to TRBJ1-2, with 8 bases aligning to TRBD1. The trim removed 7 bases at V and 4 bases at J, leaving 11 bases unmatched. CDR1 and CDR2 (germline): GTSNPN, SVGIG (reference sequence). The CDR3 has 14 residues. This chain's CDR3 is CAYQGQEIIYGYTF. CDR3 bases: TGTGCCTACCAGGGACAGGAGATAATCTATGGCTACACCTTC. Full variable domain (rest looked up from reference TRBV30 and TRBJ1-2): SQTIHQWPATLVQPVGSPLSLECTVEGTSNPNLYWYRQAAGRGLQLLFYSVGIGQISSEVPQNLSASRPQDRQFILSSKKLLLSDSGFYLCAYQGQEIIYGYTFGSGTRLTVV.